This T cell receptor (beta chain) was recovered during a study of T cells in Graves' hyperthyroidism and ophthalmopathy. Overall study results and limits: Most thyroid clonotypes expanded above 0.001 were also detected in blood. Ophthalmopathy, which appeared later, was predicted by the model a median about 6 months before onset.

Diagnosis of hyperthyroidism was new in patients aged 18 to 65, and its duration was under 2 months. The study excluded patients with uncontrolled infection, other autoimmune disease, pregnancy or lactation. V lost 5 bases and J 3 bases, leaving 14 bases between the germline ends. Germline-derived CDR1 and CDR2 are DFQATT and SNEGSKA (reference sequence). This CDR3 is 13 amino acids long. RNA transcripts provided the source from which TCR beta CDR3 regions were amplified. The TCR CDR3 first-round RT-PCR relied on the HTBI primer set. Via MiXCR, TCRdb re-called the multiplex PCR reads, giving one row per CDR3 protein. The sample holds 150,000 to 200,000 distinct CDR3 sequences, 9.4% seen once. This clonotype has at least ten counts. The antigen is not known.

The TCR originated in a young woman with Graves' hyperthyroidism that later progressed to Graves' ophthalmopathy. The sequencing input was blood. The V and J genes are TRBV20-1 and TRBJ2-7, with D possibly being TRBD1 (5 bases). CDR3 amino acids: CSAQKTAVYEQYF. The CDR3 DNA sequence: TGCAGTGCTCAAAAGACAGCCGTCTACGAGCAGTACTTC.